The 27 T cell receptor beta chains reported below all come from one sample, sequenced in a study of T-cell reconstitution after alpha-beta-depleted transplantation in children. Unique molecular identifiers featured in how the TCRbeta library was prepared. TCRdb re-derived calls from the PCR reads in MiXCR, one entry per CDR3 protein. This repertoire shows over 450,000 distinct CDR3 sequences, roughly a tenth found once; its top ten account for just over 2%. Specimen: PBMCs, collected before TCRalphabeta/CD19-depleted stem cell transplant. The receptors here all came from a child under 10 years old with inherited bone marrow failure, due to receive a stem cell transplant.

This clonotype was found once. This may be a read error: a much more frequent sequence differs by one nucleotide. This chain connects TRBV20-1 to TRBJ1-1; D uncertain. From germline, CDR1 is DFQATT and CDR2 SNEGSKA (reference sequence). CDR3 length equals 15 residues. The CDR3 nucleotides read TGCAGTGCTAGAAATATTAAAAGGGTGAACACTGAAGCTTTGTTT. Translated, it gives CSARNIKRVNTEALF.

This clonotype was detected once. J is TRBJ2-7 and V is TRBV10-3; 7 nucleotides agree with TRBD2. V trimming: 0 bases; J trimming: 4 bases; junction bases outside the gene matches: 6. This CDR3 region has 15 residues. The germline V gene has CDR1 ENHRY and CDR2 SYGVKD. The CDR3 DNA reads TGTGCCATCAGTGAGTCTGAGCGGGGCGGGTACGAGCAGTACTTC. Translation gives CAISESERGGYEQYF.

In this sample, this clonotype turned up many times. The J gene is TRBJ2-6, the V gene TRBV12-5; D uncertain. Germline CDR1 and CDR2: LGHNT and FRNRAP. The CDR3 is 18 amino acids. Trimming took off 2 bases at V and 0 bases at J, with 14 bases between the two ends. In DNA form, the CDR3 reads TGTGCTAGTGGTTTGCCACGTCCCAGGCCCTCTGGGGCCAACGTCCTGACTTTC. Its translation: CASGLPRPRPSGANVLTF.

Ten or more counts support this clonotype. The V and J genes are TRBV5-5 and TRBJ1-1; unclear D gene. Germline V gives CDR1 SGHKS, CDR2 YYEKEE (reference sequence). CDR3 length equals 12 residues. Trimming took 5 bases from V and 3 from J, leaving 8 bases between them. The CDR3 sequence is CASSRVDTEAFF. The CDR3 DNA follows: TGTGCCAGCAGTCGAGTGGACACTGAAGCTTTCTTT.

This clonotype occurred many times. CDR3 coding DNA: TGTGCCAGCACCCATTTTAGCGGGACACGCACAGATACGCAGTATTTT. Its protein product is CASTHFSGTRTDTQYF. The chain combines TRBV27 with TRBJ2-3; 8 bases fit TRBD2. The CDR3 is made up of 16 amino acids. Germline V gene data show CDR1 as MNHEY and CDR2 as SMNVEV (reference sequence). The V gene end was trimmed by 7 bases and the J gene end by 1 base; junction bases not matched to a gene: 10.

This clonotype was found many times. This chain connects TRBV21-1 to TRBJ1-1. TRBV21-1 is flagged as a pseudogene. The CDR3 sequence is 13 residues long. CDR3 bases: TGTGCCAGCAGCAAAAGGTGGGACAATGAAGCTTTCTTT. It codes for CASSKRWDNEAFF.

This clonotype was counted ten times or more. The gene calls are TRBV7-6 and TRBJ1-1, with D tentatively TRBD1 (6 bases). With 2 bases removed from V and 5 bases from J, the gap between germline ends came to 12 bases. This CDR3 has 14 residues. Germline values: CDR1 SGHVS, CDR2 FNYEAQ. CDR3: CASSLRGQGTEAFF. The CDR3, as DNA: TGTGCCAGCAGCTTACGGGGGCAAGGTACTGAAGCTTTCTTT.

This clonotype has a count of ten or more. The chain couples TRBV24-1 to TRBJ2-5, with 10 bases aligning to TRBD2. After removal of 10 bases from V and 4 bases from J, the junction contained 20 bases not matched to a gene. Germline CDR1 is KGHDR and CDR2 is SFDVKD. The CDR3 covers 18 residues. CDR3 sequence (DNA): TGTGCCACTCAAGCAGAACCGGGCGCTAGCGGGAGTGGAGAGACCCAGTACTTC. Protein product: CATQAEPGASGSGETQYF.

This clonotype occurred many times. The chain joins TRBV27 to TRBJ2-2; 8 bases match TRBD2. The CDR3 is 15 amino acids. Germline V gene data show CDR1 as MNHEY and CDR2 as SMNVEV (reference sequence). V lost 3 bases to trimming and J lost 6 bases; unmatched junction nucleotides: 6. The CDR3 DNA is TGTGCCAGCAGTTTGACTCCGGGACTAGCCGGGGAGCTGTTTTTT. This codes for CASSLTPGLAGELFF.

This rearrangement joins TRBV4-3 to TRBJ2-3, with 11 bases lining up with TRBD2. This CDR3 region has 17 residues. Germline CDR1 is LGHNA and CDR2 is YSLEER. The trim removed 0 bases at V and 4 bases at J, leaving 6 bases unmatched. The CDR3 is CASSQELSGRAADTQYF. CDR3 nucleotides: TGCGCCAGCAGCCAAGAACTTAGCGGGAGGGCCGCAGATACGCAGTATTTT.

The table lists this clonotype with a few counts. The V gene is TRBV7-2, the J gene TRBJ2-7; 8 bases are shared with TRBD2. V trimming: 5 bases; J trimming: 2 bases; junction bases outside the gene matches: 11. This CDR3 is 16 amino acids long. Germline CDR1 SGHTA, CDR2 FQGNSA. CDR3: CASSPYAGGPTYEQYF. CDR3 DNA: TGTGCCAGCAGCCCGTATGCGGGAGGCCCCACCTACGAGCAGTACTTC. Full variable domain (outside the CDR3, taken from reference TRBV7-2 and TRBJ2-7): GAGVSQSPSNKVTEKGKDVELRCDPISGHTALYWYRQSLGQGLEFLIYFQGNSAPDKSGLPSDRFSAERTGGSVSTLTIQRTQQEDSAVYLCASSPYAGGPTYEQYFGPGTRLTVT.

This clonotype was seen ten or more times. This chain connects TRBV6-2 or TRBV6-3 to TRBJ2-3; D not resolved. The CDR3 covers 12 residues. From germline, CDR1 is MNHEY and CDR2 SVGEGT. The V gene lost 5 bases and the J gene lost 5 bases, with 8 bases spanning the gap. The CDR3: CASSPSQDTQYF. In DNA, the CDR3 is TGTGCCAGCAGTCCGTCTCAAGATACGCAGTATTTT.

DNA of the CDR3: TGTGCCAGCAGCTTGGACTCCTTTTTATCCACCGGGGAGCTGTTTTTT. As protein: CASSLDSFLSTGELFF. J is TRBJ2-2 and V is TRBV5-6; D is unclear. From germline, CDR1 is SGHDT and CDR2 YYEEEE. Trimming took off 0 bases at V and 4 bases at J, with 13 bases between the two ends. CDR3 length: 16 residues. The whole variable domain, remainder taken from reference TRBV5-6 and TRBJ2-2, is DAGVTQSPTHLIKTRGQQVTLRCSPKSGHDTVSWYQQALGQGPQFIFQYYEEEERQRGNFPDRFSGHQFPNYSSELNVNALLLGDSALYLCASSLDSFLSTGELFFGEGSRLTVL.

This clonotype was counted many times. The DNA of the CDR3 is TGTGCCAGCAGTTCCCCGGACGGCCTCCAAGAGACCCAGTACTTC. Its protein product is CASSSPDGLQETQYF. The J gene is TRBJ2-5, the V gene TRBV12-3 or TRBV12-4; no clear D. Deletions cut 4 bases from V and 1 base from J, with 13 bases between. CDR3 length: 15 residues.

At least ten counts were recorded for this clonotype. V is TRBV12-3 or TRBV12-4 and J is TRBJ2-7, with TRBD1 matching 9 bases. The J segment lost 5 bases and the V segment lost 4 bases, leaving 9 bases of the junction unmatched. The CDR3 spans 15 residues. The CDR3 DNA reads as TGTGCCAGCAGTTCCCGGGACAGGGCTGAAGACGAGCAGTACTTC. The encoded protein is CASSSRDRAEDEQYF.

This clonotype showed up many times. V gene TRBV4-3 combines with J gene TRBJ2-2; weak D call: TRBD2 (6 bases). The germline gives CDR1 LGHNA, CDR2 YSLEER. CDR3 length: 16 amino acids. V lost 0 bases and J lost 6, with 14 bases in between. CDR3 DNA sequence: TGCGCCAGCAGCCAAGATCTCGGGAGTGTGGCCGGGGAGCTGTTTTTT. This codes for CASSQDLGSVAGELFF.

In nucleotides, the CDR3 is TGCAGTGCTGGCAGGGACAGGTACTACGAGCAGTACTTC. Encoded protein: CSAGRDRYYEQYF. This chain uses TRBV20-1 with TRBJ2-7; 8 nucleotides agree with TRBD1. J gave up 3 bases and V 5 bases, and 6 bases lay outside the gene matches. This CDR3 comprises 13 residues. The germline V gene encodes CDR1 DFQATT and CDR2 SNEGSKA (reference sequence).

As for this clonotype: The junction departs from the called germline gene at one end, perhaps through a read error. The gene calls are TRBV4-1 and TRBJ2-1, with TRBD2 identical over 10 bases. The germline V gene encodes CDR1 MGHRA and CDR2 YSYEKL. The CDR3 extends over 16 amino acids. This CDR3 reads CTSSLPAGGSENEQFF. In DNA, the CDR3 is TGCACCAGCAGCCTCCCAGCGGGAGGGTCAGAGAATGAGCAGTTCTTC.

J is TRBJ2-1 and V is TRBV6-1, with D tentatively TRBD1 (5 bases). The germline CDR1 and CDR2 sequences are MNHNS and SASEGT. The CDR3 runs 14 residues. The V and J ends lost 6 bases and 5 bases respectively, with 14 bases between them. CDR3 protein: CASRARMGHNEQFF. CDR3 sequence (DNA): TGTGCCAGCAGGGCGAGGATGGGGCACAATGAGCAGTTCTTC.

There are many counts of this clonotype. The CDR3, as DNA: TGTGCCAGCAGCTTGATAGGGACTAGCGGGGAGCAGTTCTTC. The encoded protein is CASSLIGTSGEQFF. This chain connects TRBV7-2 to TRBJ2-1; 12 bases agree with TRBD2. This CDR3 is 14 amino acids long. V gave up 3 bases and J gave up 10 bases; unmatched junction bases: 4. Per the germline V gene, CDR1 is SGHTA and CDR2 is FQGNSA.

This clonotype was observed a few times. The chain is built from TRBV29-1 and TRBJ2-1, with D tentatively TRBD1 or TRBD2 (5 bases each). V was pared by 3 bases and J by 6 bases, with 9 bases between. In germline, CDR1 is SQVTM, CDR2 ANQGSEA. The CDR3 runs to 12 residues. DNA for the CDR3: TGCAGCGTTGATGGGGCGGGCAATGAGCAGTTCTTC. Its translation: CSVDGAGNEQFF.

In this sample, this clonotype turned up many times. The chain couples TRBV7-8 to TRBJ1-2, with D possibly matching TRBD1 (5 bases). V was cut by 5 bases and J by 4 bases, with 20 bases left in between. The germline V gene encodes CDR1 SGHVS and CDR2 FQNEAQ. The CDR3 has 16 residues. CDR3 nucleotides: TGTGCCAGCAGCCCATTAGGGGCAGGGCTCGGCTATGGCTACACCTTC. It codes for CASSPLGAGLGYGYTF.

Ten or more counts support this clonotype. The chain is built from TRBV4-2 and TRBJ2-2; D is possibly TRBD1 (6 bases). CDR1 LGHNA and CDR2 YNFKEQ come from the germline V gene. V was trimmed by 7 bases and J by 6 bases, leaving 15 bases between them. The CDR3 is 14 amino acids. The CDR3 loop reads CASKAAGDSGELFF. The CDR3 DNA follows: TGTGCCAGCAAGGCGGCAGGGGATTCCGGGGAGCTGTTTTTT.

This clonotype was seen repeatedly, ten times or more. The chain combines TRBV20-1 with TRBJ2-3; tentatively, D is TRBD2 (5 bases). This CDR3 region has 15 residues. Trimming stripped 0 bases from V and 1 base from J, with 11 bases between. Germline CDR1 is DFQATT and CDR2 is SNEGSKA (reference sequence). CDR3 bases: TGCAGTGCTAGAGATCTGCTAGCTGGCACAGATACGCAGTATTTT. It specifies CSARDLLAGTDTQYF.

In this sample, this clonotype turned up many times. The genes are TRBV6-1 and TRBJ1-3; a weak D match, TRBD1 (5 bases). CDR3 length: 15 residues. Germline CDR1 MNHNS, CDR2 SASEGT. Trimming left V 5 bases short and J 1 base short, with 12 bases between. CDR3 DNA: TGTGCCAGCAGTAGGGCAGGGAAGTCTGGAAACACCATATATTTT. Protein sequence: CASSRAGKSGNTIYF.

There are many counts of this clonotype. This chain uses TRBV4-3 with TRBJ2-1, with D possibly matching TRBD2 (6 bases). The CDR3 covers 16 residues. The V end lost 1 base, the J end lost 3 bases, and 13 bases lay between the germline ends. Germline V lookup: CDR1 LGHNA, CDR2 YSLEER. In DNA, the CDR3 is TGCGCCAGCAGCCAAGGTATTAGCGGTATCTACAATGAGCAGTTCTTC. It yields the protein CASSQGISGIYNEQFF.

The table lists this clonotype with many counts. This chain uses TRBV5-1 with TRBJ1-1; 11 nucleotides line up with TRBD1. Germline V lookup: CDR1 SGHRS, CDR2 YFSETQ. V gave up 4 bases and J gave up 4 bases; unmatched junction bases: 0. The CDR3 is made up of 13 amino acids. The CDR3 region has the DNA TGCGCCAGCAGCGGGACAGGGGGCACTGAAGCTTTCTTT. This translates into CASSGTGGTEAFF. The entire variable domain, with the rest obtained from reference TRBV5-1 and TRBJ1-1, is as follows: KAGVTQTPRYLIKTRGQQVTLSCSPISGHRSVSWYQQTPGQGLQFLFEYFSETQRNKGNFPGRFSGRQFSNSRSEMNVSTLELGDSALYLCASSGTGGTEAFFGQGTRLTVV.